Below are 11 T cell receptor beta chains sequenced from a single sample in a study of blood T cells in healthy people across ages. The authors ran a second PCR of about 7 to 11 cycles using a sample-barcoded 5' primer and a J-beta primer mix. TCRdb reprocessed the 5' RACE reads via MiXCR and lists one record per CDR3 protein. The data show approximately 800,000 distinct CDR3 sequences, under 40% seen once. The material sequenced was blood. The receptors derive from a man younger than 30 in good health.

The chain joins TRBV12-3 or TRBV12-4 to TRBJ1-1; possibly TRBD1 for D (6 bases). V dropped 6 bases and J dropped 0 bases, with 14 bases sitting between them. This CDR3 spans 15 amino acids. The CDR3 protein is CASRPGQIMNTEAFF. The DNA of the CDR3 is TGTGCCAGCAGACCCGGACAGATCATGAACACTGAAGCTTTCTTT.

This clonotype showed up just a few times. This chain connects TRBV7-2 to TRBJ1-5; 8 positions match TRBD1. This CDR3 contains 14 residues. Per germline, CDR1 SGHTA and CDR2 FQGNSA. Losses at the gene ends were 1 base for V and 7 bases for J; bases not matched to a gene: 3. This CDR3 reads CASSLGPGGQPQHF. The CDR3 nucleotides read TGTGCCAGCAGCTTAGGTCCAGGGGGCCAGCCCCAGCATTTT. Combining the CDR3 with reference TRBV7-2 and TRBJ1-5 gives the whole variable domain GAGVSQSPSNKVTEKGKDVELRCDPISGHTALYWYRQSLGQGLEFLIYFQGNSAPDKSGLPSDRFSAERTGGSVSTLTIQRTQQEDSAVYLCASSLGPGGQPQHFGDGTRLSIL.

This chain connects TRBV20-1 to TRBJ2-5; TRBD1 agrees at 7 bases. Trimming at V came to 0 bases and at J to 11 bases, leaving 18 bases not matched to a gene. The CDR3 length is 16 residues. From germline, CDR1 is DFQATT and CDR2 SNEGSKA (reference sequence). The CDR3 reads CSARETDRTLGNEQYF. DNA for the CDR3: TGCAGTGCTAGAGAGACGGACAGGACGTTAGGTAATGAGCAGTACTTC.

Notes on this clonotype: A much larger clone sits a single nucleotide away, making a read error possible. The chain uses TRBV20-1 and TRBJ2-1; D unresolved. This CDR3 contains 11 residues. V was shortened by 6 bases and J by 9 bases, with 12 bases between the two germline ends. Germline V gene data show CDR1 as DFQATT and CDR2 as SNEGSKA (reference sequence). The CDR3 sequence is CSAPRLGEQFF. Here the CDR3 DNA reads TGCAGTGCCCCTCGTTTGGGTGAGCAGTTCTTC.

This clonotype was seen repeatedly, ten times or more. The junction does not match germline at one end; this may be a read error. This rearrangement joins TRBV12-3 or TRBV12-4 to TRBJ2-3; no firm D call. The CDR3 totals 12 residues. The chain's CDR3 is CASSLVADTQYF. In DNA, the CDR3 is TGCGCCAGCAGCCTGGTCGCAGATACGCAGTATTTT.

The chain employs TRBV19 and TRBJ1-6; TRBD1 aligns across 8 bases. Germline assignment: CDR1 LNHDA and CDR2 SQIVND (reference sequence). This CDR3 contains 17 residues. The V and J ends lost 5 bases and 1 base, in that order; junction bases with no gene match: 7. The CDR3 DNA reads TGTGCCAGTAGTTGGCCAGGGGGCGCGTCCTATAATTCACCCCTCCACTTT. Its translation is CASSWPGGASYNSPLHF.

This chain joins TRBV20-1 and TRBJ2-1, with D maybe TRBD2 (5 bases). The germline V gene has CDR1 DFQATT and CDR2 SNEGSKA (reference sequence). V was trimmed by 4 bases and J by 0 bases, leaving 19 bases between them. The CDR3 covers 17 residues. The CDR3 loop is CSANGLPRQSSYNEQFF. The CDR3 coding sequence is TGCAGTGCTAACGGACTGCCACGGCAGAGCTCCTACAATGAGCAGTTCTTC.

This clonotype was counted a few times. The chain links TRBV3-1 to TRBJ1-4; no clear D. V dropped 0 bases and J dropped 3 bases, with 5 bases sitting between them. Germline CDR1 and CDR2: LGHDT and YNNKEL (reference sequence). CDR3 length equals 14 residues. CDR3 nucleotide sequence: TGTGCCAGCAGCCAAGACGGAGCTAATGAAAAACTGTTTTTT. Translating it yields CASSQDGANEKLFF.

This clonotype was detected a few times. The J gene is TRBJ1-4, the V gene TRBV7-8; 8 bases align to TRBD1. The germline CDR1 and CDR2 sequences are SGHVS and FQNEAQ. Germline trimming cut 3 bases from V and 6 bases from J; bases unmatched to any gene: 6. The CDR3 length is 15 residues. The CDR3 region has the DNA TGTGCCAGCAGCTTTGACAGGGGAGGCGATGAAAAACTGTTTTTT. Residues: CASSFDRGGDEKLFF.

This clonotype was counted a few times. The CDR3 bases are TGTGCCAGCAGTACCACACTAGCGGGGGGGATTAGTGAGCAGTTCTTC. Encoded protein: CASSTTLAGGISEQFF. The rearrangement uses TRBV12-3 or TRBV12-4 and TRBJ2-1, with 13 bases fitting TRBD2. J gave up 9 bases and V 5 bases, and 10 bases lay outside the gene matches. The CDR3 is 16 residues long.

To note about this clonotype: A much larger clone differs from this one at a single base, so this may be a read error. The chain recombines TRBV10-3 with TRBJ2-5; D is possibly TRBD2 (6 bases). The J call is doubtful: the DNA matches TRBJ2-1 better. CDR1 and CDR2 (germline): ENHRY, SYGVKD. The CDR3 runs 12 residues. CDR3 loop: CATAGFQETQFF. DNA of the CDR3: TGTGCCACCGCGGGATTCCAAGAGACCCAGTTCTTC.